A selection of T cell receptor beta chains follows, all from one sample in a study of identical twins. One entry per CDR3 protein, called by TCRdb with MiXCR from the 5' RACE reads. This sample has about 720,000 distinct CDR3 sequences, with 15% to 20% found just once. These same records also appear under a second study, on T cells expressing NK-cell markers.

Sequencing used PBMCs. The receptor source for this set is a young woman in good health. The CDR3 runs from the conserved cysteine through the conserved F or W. The order of the fields is clone size, V gene, J gene, D gene, CDR3 length, CDR3 protein, CDR3 DNA. D genes are given only for firm matches. Clone size is not always given. Where it is, it says once, few, many or a class for expanded clones.

size: many
V: TRBV20-1
J: TRBJ2-1
D: TRBD2
length: 14
CDR3: CSARGKRGENEQFF
DNA: TGCAGTGCTAGAGGAAAGCGGGGGGAGAATGAGCAGTTCTTC

size: few
V: TRBV12-3/TRBV12-4
J: TRBJ1-1
D: -
length: 13
CDR3: CASSSKWNTEAFF
DNA: TGTGCCAGCAGCAGTAAGTGGAACACTGAAGCTTTCTTT

size: many
V: TRBV7-9
J: TRBJ2-5
D: -
length: 15
CDR3: CASSLMAYRKETQYF
DNA: TGTGCCAGCAGCTTAATGGCGTATCGAAAAGAGACCCAGTACTTC

size: -
V: TRBV12-3/TRBV12-4
J: TRBJ2-2
D: -
length: 14
CDR3: CASSPPGAVGELFF
DNA: TGTGCCAGCAGTCCCCCGGGGGCGGTCGGGGAGCTGTTTTTT

size: few
V: TRBV24-1
J: TRBJ2-2
D: TRBD2
length: 17
CDR3: CATSDSSGRSNTGELFF
DNA: TGTGCCACCAGTGATTCGAGCGGGAGGTCGAACACCGGGGAGCTGTTTTTT

size: few
V: TRBV20-1
J: TRBJ2-1
D: -
length: 14
CDR3: CSARDYASYNEQFF
DNA: TGCAGTGCTAGAGATTATGCTAGCTACAATGAGCAGTTCTTC

size: few
V: TRBV20-1
J: TRBJ1-1
D: TRBD1
length: 15
CDR3: CSAKLGQGMNTEAFF
DNA: TGCAGTGCCAAGTTAGGACAGGGGATGAACACTGAAGCTTTCTTT

size: -
V: TRBV7-2
J: TRBJ2-7
D: -
length: 15
CDR3: CASSLWFSGEYEQYF
DNA: TGTGCCAGCAGCTTATGGTTTTCGGGAGAATACGAGCAGTACTTC

size: many
V: TRBV3-1
J: TRBJ1-1
D: -
length: 13
CDR3: CASSQAGDTEAFF
DNA: TGTGCCAGCAGCCAAGCTGGGGACACTGAAGCTTTCTTT

size: -
V: TRBV7-6
J: TRBJ2-3
D: -
length: 15
CDR3: CASSLDWRLTDTQYF
DNA: TGTGCCAGCAGCTTGGACTGGCGACTCACAGATACGCAGTATTTT

size: -
V: TRBV5-1
J: TRBJ2-2
D: -
length: 13
CDR3: CASSSQEAGELFF
DNA: TGCGCCAGCAGCAGTCAGGAGGCCGGGGAGCTGTTTTTT

size: -
V: TRBV5-1
J: TRBJ2-2
D: TRBD1
length: 17
CDR3: CASSLEVWTGRTGELFF
DNA: TGCGCCAGCAGCTTGGAGGTTTGGACAGGGCGCACCGGGGAGCTGTTTTTT

size: -
V: TRBV27
J: TRBJ1-5
D: -
length: 14
CDR3: CASRPGVYNQPQHF
DNA: TGTGCCAGCAGGCCGGGAGTATACAATCAGCCCCAGCATTTT

size: few
V: TRBV6-1
J: TRBJ2-2
D: -
length: 16
CDR3: CASSPLGGAGTGELFF
DNA: TGTGCCAGCAGTCCTCTGGGGGGCGCGGGCACCGGGGAGCTGTTTTTT

size: few
V: TRBV20-1
J: TRBJ2-7
D: -
length: 15
CDR3: CSARRSPGGSYEQYF
DNA: TGCAGTGCTAGACGCTCGCCAGGGGGGTCCTACGAGCAGTACTTC

size: -
V: TRBV7-9
J: TRBJ1-4
D: -
length: 12
CDR3: CASSFQNEKLFF
DNA: TGTGCCAGCAGCTTCCAAAATGAAAAACTGTTTTTT

size: -
V: TRBV7-7
J: TRBJ2-5
D: TRBD2
length: 14
CDR3: CASSLAGVAETQYF
DNA: TGTGCTAGCAGCTTAGCGGGGGTAGCGGAGACCCAGTACTTC

size: few
V: TRBV12-3/TRBV12-4
J: TRBJ2-7
D: TRBD2
length: 14
CDR3: CAVGRREASYEQYF
DNA: TGTGCCGTCGGGCGGCGGGAGGCCTCCTACGAGCAGTACTTC

size: few
V: TRBV12-3/TRBV12-4
J: TRBJ1-1
D: -
length: 13
CDR3: CASSRSFGTEAFF
DNA: TGTGCCAGCAGCCGCTCTTTTGGGACTGAAGCTTTCTTT

size: few
V: TRBV29-1
J: TRBJ2-7
D: TRBD2
length: 13
CDR3: CSVAGGGGYEQYF
DNA: TGCAGCGTTGCAGGCGGGGGAGGGTACGAGCAGTACTTC

size: -
V: TRBV24-1
J: TRBJ1-1
D: -
length: 14
CDR3: CATSAEGGNTEAFF
DNA: TGTGCCACCAGCGCCGAGGGCGGGAACACTGAAGCTTTCTTT

size: few
V: TRBV27
J: TRBJ1-2
D: TRBD1
length: 14
CDR3: CASSITGGSYGYTF
DNA: TGTGCCAGCAGTATTACAGGGGGCTCCTATGGCTACACCTTC

size: many
V: TRBV20-1
J: TRBJ2-5
D: -
length: 13
CDR3: CSARDVSSETQYF
DNA: TGCAGTGCTAGAGATGTTAGCTCGGAGACCCAGTACTTC

size: few
V: TRBV20-1
J: TRBJ2-5
D: -
length: 13
CDR3: CSARERNEETQYF
DNA: TGCAGTGCTAGAGAACGCAATGAAGAGACCCAGTACTTC

size: few
V: TRBV21-1
J: TRBJ2-2
D: -
length: 15
CDR3: CASAGEREITGELFF
DNA: TGTGCCAGCGCTGGGGAGCGGGAGATCACCGGGGAGCTGTTTTTT

size: -
V: TRBV4-2
J: TRBJ2-2
D: TRBD2
length: 19
CDR3: CASSLTLTSGGQNTGELFF
DNA: TGTGCCAGCAGCCTAACTTTGACTAGCGGGGGCCAAAACACCGGGGAGCTGTTTTTT

size: -
V: TRBV3-1
J: TRBJ2-2
D: -
length: 16
CDR3: CASSRTTGSITGELFF
DNA: TGTGCCAGCAGCCGAACCACAGGGAGTATTACCGGGGAGCTGTTTTTT

size: -
V: TRBV7-2
J: TRBJ2-7
D: TRBD2
length: 14
CDR3: CASTGLAGEGEQYF
DNA: TGTGCCAGCACGGGACTAGCGGGAGAGGGTGAGCAGTACTTC

size: -
V: TRBV2
J: TRBJ2-3
D: TRBD1
length: 12
CDR3: CATGQATDTQYF
DNA: TGTGCCACGGGACAGGCGACAGATACGCAGTATTTT

size: once
V: TRBV12-3/TRBV12-4
J: TRBJ2-5
D: -
length: 12
CDR3: CASKGLKETQYF
DNA: TGTGCCAGTAAGGGGCTAAAAGAGACCCAGTACTTC

size: few
V: TRBV29-1
J: TRBJ2-1
D: -
length: 15
CDR3: CTVRKGASSYNEQFF
DNA: TGCACCGTCCGGAAAGGGGCGAGCTCCTACAATGAGCAGTTCTTC

size: few
V: TRBV30
J: TRBJ1-1
D: -
length: 15
CDR3: CAWGPGMGRNTEAFF
DNA: TGTGCCTGGGGACCAGGGATGGGGCGAAACACTGAAGCTTTCTTT

size: -
V: TRBV20-1
J: TRBJ2-1
D: TRBD2
length: 15
CDR3: CSAGLAGGHGNEQFF
DNA: TGCAGTGCAGGACTAGCGGGAGGGCATGGTAATGAGCAGTTCTTC

size: -
V: TRBV14
J: TRBJ2-3
D: -
length: 16
CDR3: CASSQDRGGNRDTQYF
DNA: TGTGCCAGCAGCCAAGACCGGGGCGGCAACAGAGATACGCAGTATTTT

size: few
V: TRBV20-1
J: TRBJ2-7
D: -
length: 14
CDR3: CSARDTRPGDEQYF
DNA: TGCAGTGCTAGGGATACGCGGCCTGGGGACGAGCAGTACTTC

size: -
V: TRBV12-3/TRBV12-4
J: TRBJ2-1
D: TRBD2
length: 14
CDR3: CASRISGGWNEQFF
DNA: TGTGCCAGCAGGATCAGCGGGGGGTGGAATGAGCAGTTCTTC